This TCR beta chain was observed in a study of blood T cell repertoires in COVID-19. A remark on this clone: The junction does not match germline at one end; this may be a read error.

Recovered participants had two consecutive negative NP/OP PCR tests, healthcare professional clearance, or symptom resolution. Assay: immunoSEQ multiplex PCR; the TCRdb copy retains only in-frame clones and omits some. The data contain approximately 100,000 clones, 80% to 90% of them singletons. CDR1 and CDR2 from the germline V gene are SQVTM and ANQGSEA. This CDR3 region has 8 residues. The V gene is TRBV29-1, the J gene TRBJ1-2; tentatively, D is TRBD1 (6 bases). The sequenced sample was PBMCs or T cells enriched from blood (not recorded which). The source is a woman aged 45-60 years who had recovered from COVID-19. The CDR3 sequence is CSAAGDHF. In DNA, the CDR3 is TGCAGCGCCGCAGGGGACCACTTC.